This TCR beta chain was captured by sequencing in a study of response to subunit inactivated influenza vaccine. One entry per CDR3 protein results from TCRdb running MiXCR on the RT-PCR reads. The data show roughly 570,000 distinct CDR3 sequences, around 13% seen once. Regarding this clonotype: Its antigen is currently unknown.

Overall study results and limits: The study's authors posited that every seasonal influenza vaccination enlists few new T cells.

This receptor was taken from a man over 45 who received an inactivated influenza vaccine. Sequencing was performed on PBMCs from blood, taken roughly 6 weeks after vaccination.

CDR3: CAWSVQRGGQETQYF. CDR3 nucleotides: TGTGCCTGGAGTGTTCAGCGAGGGGGACAAGAGACCCAGTACTTC. The chain couples TRBV30 to TRBJ2-5; weak D call: TRBD1 (6 bases). Looked up from germline, CDR1 is GTSNPN and CDR2 is SVGIG (reference sequence). The CDR3 totals 15 residues. Trimming took off 0 bases at V and 2 bases at J, with 13 bases between the two ends.